The clone carrying this TCR beta chain was counted ten times or more. Its antigen is unknown. RNA transcripts yielded amplified TCR beta CDR3 regions. A set of HTBI primers served as the primers for a first-round RT-PCR of the TCR CDR3. TCRdb recomputed calls from the multiplex PCR reads with MiXCR, one row per CDR3 protein. The profile covers about 580,000 distinct CDR3 sequences, with about 14% appearing a single time and roughly 6.2% taken by the ten largest. This CDR3 has 15 residues. Germline trimming cut 3 bases from V and 8 bases from J; bases unmatched to any gene: 11. CDR1 is SGDLS, CDR2 YYNGEE, per germline. Drawn at first hyperthyroidism diagnosis, the blood sample preceded any ophthalmopathy symptoms. This sample is drawn from a study of T cells in Graves' hyperthyroidism and ophthalmopathy. Study-level results: For ophthalmopathy, model prediction preceded onset by a median roughly 6.3 months.

This sequence joins TRBV9 and TRBJ2-1, with 7 bases that match TRBD2. The sample taken for sequencing was blood. The sequence derives from a woman aged 30 to 39 with Graves' hyperthyroidism that later progressed to Graves' ophthalmopathy. DNA for the CDR3: TGTGCCAGCAGCGGTATGGGAGCGGGAATAGATGAGCAGTTCTTC. Its protein is CASSGMGAGIDEQFF.